The 20 T cell receptor beta chains in this list originate from one sample, sequenced in a study of CD8 T cells in ankylosing spondylitis. Using its own MiXCR run on the 5' RACE reads, TCRdb lists one record per CDR3 protein. This table holds roughly 230,000 distinct CDR3 sequences, over 15% found once. The material sequenced was blood, either unsorted or a sorted T cell fraction (not recorded which). These TCRs come from a male donor with ankylosing spondylitis or in good health (not recorded which).

The rearrangement uses TRBV12-3 or TRBV12-4 and TRBJ2-7, with 7 bases identical to TRBD1. V lost 5 bases to trimming and J lost 3 bases; unmatched junction nucleotides: 4. CDR3 length: 13 residues. CDR3 in amino acids: CASSGDSNYEQYF. For the CDR3, the DNA is TGTGCCAGCAGTGGGGACAGTAACTACGAGCAGTACTTC.

This clonotype came up a few times. This rearrangement joins TRBV4-2 to TRBJ2-7; no firm D call. Germline V gives CDR1 LGHNA, CDR2 YNFKEQ. V shed 1 base and J shed 4 bases, with 11 bases lying between them. The CDR3 has 14 amino acids. CDR3 bases: TGTGCCAGCAGCCAAGCGTCCCCGGCATACGAGCAGTACTTC. Its protein product is CASSQASPAYEQYF.

V is TRBV7-9 and J is TRBJ2-1; D not resolved. The CDR3 sequence is 17 residues long. V was pared by 0 bases and J by 0 bases, with 12 bases between. Looked up from germline, CDR1 is SEHNR and CDR2 is FQNEAQ (reference sequence). CDR3 in DNA: TGTGCCAGCAGCTTAGCGCTAGATTATAGCTCCTACAATGAGCAGTTCTTC. Amino acid sequence: CASSLALDYSSYNEQFF.

The V gene is TRBV7-9, the J gene TRBJ2-1; unclear D gene. The germline CDR1 and CDR2 sequences are SEHNR and FQNEAQ (reference sequence). The V and J ends lost 0 bases and 10 bases respectively, with 4 bases between them. This CDR3 spans 11 amino acids. The CDR3 DNA reads as TGTGCCAGCAGCTTAGCCTGGGAGCAGTTCTTC. This translates into CASSLAWEQFF. Full variable domain (outside the CDR3, taken from reference TRBV7-9 and TRBJ2-1): DTGVSQNPRHKITKRGQNVTFRCDPISEHNRLYWYRQTLGQGPEFLTYFQNEAQLEKSRLLSDRFSAERPKGSFSTLEIQRTEQGDSAMYLCASSLAWEQFFGPGTRLTVL.

This clonotype was observed a few times. V and J are TRBV7-8 and TRBJ1-3; D might be TRBD1 (5 bases). CDR3 length equals 17 residues. Germline lookup yields CDR1 SGHVS and CDR2 FQNEAQ. Trimming left V 5 bases short and J 0 bases short, with 17 bases between. CDR3 bases: TGTGCCAGCAGCGGGGGTTACTCCGAAAGCTCTGGAAACACCATATATTTT. This sequence encodes CASSGGYSESSGNTIYF.

The V and J genes are TRBV4-2 and TRBJ2-1; 11 bases match TRBD2. In germline, CDR1 is LGHNA, CDR2 YNFKEQ. CDR3 length equals 17 residues. V shed 1 base and J 6 bases; nucleotides not matched to a gene: 8. In DNA form, the CDR3 reads TGTGCCAGCAGCCAAGTAGGTAGCGGGAGGGTTGGCAATGAGCAGTTCTTC. It specifies CASSQVGSGRVGNEQFF.

This clonotype was seen once. This rearrangement joins TRBV7-8 to TRBJ2-7; 10 nucleotides line up with TRBD2. Germline trimming cut 1 base from V and 3 bases from J; bases unmatched to any gene: 6. This CDR3 contains 16 residues. CDR1 and CDR2 from the germline V gene are SGHVS and FQNEAQ. CDR3: CASSLGERLAGYEQYF. CDR3 bases: TGTGCCAGCAGCTTAGGAGAGAGACTAGCGGGCTACGAGCAGTACTTC.

The chain is built from TRBV12-3 or TRBV12-4 and TRBJ2-3; tentatively, D is TRBD1 (5 bases). The V gene lost 6 bases and the J gene lost 4 bases, with 11 bases spanning the gap. This CDR3 contains 13 residues. The CDR3 DNA reads as TGTGCCAGCAGAAACAGGTCCCCAGATACGCAGTATTTT. This translates into CASRNRSPDTQYF.

The table lists this clonotype with a few counts. This rearrangement joins TRBV28 to TRBJ2-5; D possibly corresponds to TRBD2 (6 bases). Trimming left V 5 bases short and J 5 bases short, with 12 bases between. CDR1 is MDHEN, CDR2 SYDVKM, per germline. This CDR3 comprises 13 residues. The CDR3 DNA sequence: TGTGCCAGCAGTACCCGGGACTCGGAGACCCAGTACTTC. Translation: CASSTRDSETQYF.

As concerns this clonotype: A read error is possible here, since a much larger clone lies one base away. This chain links TRBV7-8 with TRBJ2-1, with 7 bases aligning to TRBD2. The V gene end was trimmed by 1 base and the J gene end by 9 bases; junction bases not matched to a gene: 9. The CDR3 extends over 15 amino acids. Germline CDR1 SGHVS, CDR2 FQNEAQ. In DNA form, the CDR3 reads TGTGCCAGCAGCTTAGTGCGGGAGTGGGGAAGTGAGCAGTTCTTC. It is translated as CASSLVREWGSEQFF. Using reference TRBV7-8 and TRBJ2-1 for the parts outside the CDR3, the full variable domain is GAGVSQSPRYKVAKRGQDVALRCDPISGHVSLFWYQQALGQGPEFLTYFQNEAQLDKSGLPSDRFFAERPEGSVSTLKIQRTQQEDSAVYLCASSLVREWGSEQFFGPGTRLTVL.

There are many counts of this clonotype. V gene TRBV29-1 combines with J gene TRBJ2-3; TRBD2 might be the D (5 bases). Deletions cut 4 bases from V and 2 bases from J, with 7 bases between. There are 12 residues in the CDR3. Germline V lookup: CDR1 SQVTM, CDR2 ANQGSEA. The chain's CDR3 is CSVVGNTDTQYF. The CDR3 DNA reads TGCAGCGTTGTCGGGAACACAGATACGCAGTATTTT.

J is TRBJ1-2 and V is TRBV27, with TRBD1 as a possible D gene (5 bases). CDR1 and CDR2 (germline): MNHEY, SMNVEV (reference sequence). The CDR3 runs 12 residues. V lost 10 bases, J lost 5 bases, and 14 bases lay in between. CDR3 nucleotide sequence: TGTGCCACCCGGGACTCGCCTTATGGCTACACCTTC. Its translation is CATRDSPYGYTF.

This clonotype occurred a few times. The rearrangement joins TRBV7-9 to TRBJ2-1; 12 nucleotides agree with TRBD2. The germline gives CDR1 SEHNR, CDR2 FQNEAQ (reference sequence). The CDR3 covers 16 residues. Trimming took 6 bases from V and 7 from J; bases not matched to a gene: 10. This chain's CDR3 is CASRAIPSGRDNEQFF. The DNA for the CDR3 is TGTGCCAGCAGAGCAATTCCTAGCGGGAGGGATAATGAGCAGTTCTTC.

This clonotype was picked up a small number of times. The chain links TRBV29-1 to TRBJ1-1; the match to TRBD1 covers 8 bases. Germline assignment: CDR1 SQVTM and CDR2 ANQGSEA. V dropped 1 base and J dropped 8; count of bases not matched to a gene: 9. This CDR3 contains 14 residues. The CDR3 DNA sequence: TGCAGCGTTGAAGGGGGGGACAGGTTCGCGGAAGCTTTCTTT. Residues: CSVEGGDRFAEAFF. Full variable domain (rest looked up from reference TRBV29-1 and TRBJ1-1): SAVISQKPSRDICQRGTSLTIQCQVDSQVTMMFWYRQQPGQSLTLIATANQGSEATYESGFVIDKFPISRPNLTFSTLTVSNMSPEDSSIYLCSVEGGDRFAEAFFGQGTRLTVV.

This clonotype has a handful of counts. The V gene is TRBV7-9, the J gene TRBJ1-6; 9 bases agree with TRBD1. The CDR3 is 15 residues long. Germline V gene data show CDR1 as SEHNR and CDR2 as FQNEAQ (reference sequence). After removal of 7 bases from V and 8 bases from J, the junction contained 9 bases not matched to a gene. CDR3 nucleotide sequence: TGTGCCAGCACCCCATTCCGGGACAGGGATTCACCCCTCCACTTT. Its translation is CASTPFRDRDSPLHF.

Worth noting for this clonotype: The junction and the germline gene differ at one end; a read error may be behind it. The rearrangement links TRBV19 to TRBJ2-1, with a possible D match to TRBD2 (6 bases). The germline V gene has CDR1 LNHDA and CDR2 SQIVND (reference sequence). The CDR3 contains 15 residues. CDR3 region: CAISTGTEPYNEQFF. Here the CDR3 DNA reads TGTGCCATTAGTACGGGGACTGAACCCTACAATGAGCAGTTCTTC.

The chain links TRBV7-3 to TRBJ2-2; D gene unclear. The germline V gene has CDR1 SGHTA and CDR2 FQGTGA. The V end lost 5 bases, the J end lost 3 bases, and 7 bases lay between the germline ends. The CDR3 sequence is 13 residues long. For the CDR3, the DNA is TGTGCCAGCAGCACCCCCCACACCGGGGAGCTGTTTTTT. Residues: CASSTPHTGELFF.

The chain has TRBV7-9 and TRBJ1-2; TRBD1 agrees at 10 bases. The CDR3 has 16 amino acids. The J segment lost 3 bases and the V segment lost 1 base, leaving 5 bases of the junction unmatched. In germline, CDR1 is SEHNR, CDR2 FQNEAQ (reference sequence). The CDR3 nucleotides are TGTGCCAGCAGCTTAGAGGGGACAGGGGCTTACTATGGCTACACCTTC. Translation: CASSLEGTGAYYGYTF.

The table lists this clonotype with a few counts. The chain joins TRBV11-2 to TRBJ2-2; D unclear. V shed 6 bases and J shed 3 bases, with 5 bases lying between them. Germline V gene lookup returns CDR1 SGHAT and CDR2 FQNNGV. This CDR3 has 12 residues. The DNA of the CDR3 is TGTGCCAGCAGACTCTACACCGGGGAGCTGTTTTTT. This codes for CASRLYTGELFF.

The rearrangement joins TRBV25-1 to TRBJ2-7; unclear D gene. CDR1 MGHDK and CDR2 SYGVNS come from the germline V gene. V dropped 8 bases and J dropped 6 bases, with 11 bases sitting between them. This CDR3 spans 11 amino acids. CDR3 protein: CASGEGREQYF. In DNA form, the CDR3 reads TGTGCCAGCGGGGAAGGTCGCGAGCAGTACTTC.